This entry concerns a single TCR beta chain. The sample comes from a study of control samples from healthy donors and cancer patients. Sequencing was performed with immunoSEQ multiplex PCR; in TCRdb, only in-frame clones are kept and a portion is missing. Among more than 35,000 clones listed, roughly 94% were seen once. CDR3 length equals 14 residues. Trimming took 5 bases from V and 10 from J, leaving 20 bases between them. CDR1 and CDR2 from the germline V gene are SGHTA and FQGNSA. What was sequenced was blood. The origin of this receptor is a man between 60 and 75 years old in good health. The chain carries TRBV7-2 and TRBJ1-1; D is ambiguous. This chain's CDR3 is CASSTTTTVGRAFF. CDR3 sequence (DNA): TGTGCCAGCAGCACCACTACTACCGTTGGGAGAGCTTTCTTT. Combining the CDR3 with reference TRBV7-2 and TRBJ1-1 gives the whole variable domain GAGVSQSPSNKVTEKGKDVELRCDPISGHTALYWYRQSLGQGLEFLIYFQGNSAPDKSGLPSDRFSAERTGGSVSTLTIQRTQQEDSAVYLCASSTTTTVGRAFFGQGTRLTVV.